What follows describes a single T cell receptor beta chain. The target antigen is unknown. Preparation of the TCRbeta library used unique molecular identifiers. TCRdb analysed the PCR reads with MiXCR anew, one entry per CDR3 protein. Counted here are 500,000 or so distinct CDR3 sequences, approximately 10% occurring once; the ten biggest clones make up around 13%. This record comes from a study of T-cell reconstitution after alpha-beta-depleted transplantation in children. Notes on the study in general: Once a year had passed after transplant, T-cell counts and diversity came mostly from newly produced T cells. The origin of high day-60 TCRbeta diversity in some patients lay in surviving recipient T cells and thymic progenitors. About two months after transplant, alpha-beta T cells reportedly came from several hundred expanded graft clones.

V was trimmed by 5 bases and J by 2 bases, leaving 19 bases between them. The CDR3 has 17 amino acids. The gene calls are TRBV12-3 or TRBV12-4 and TRBJ1-5; possibly TRBD1 for D (6 bases). The sequence came from a female patient aged 2 to 10 who had a stem cell transplant for aplastic anemia, so the T cells may come from the graft donor. The starting material was PBMCs, mostly from graft donor cells, obtained 180 days after TCRalphabeta/CD19-depleted stem cell transplant. CDR3 region: CASSTRDKAGGNQPQHF. CDR3 DNA sequence: TGTGCCAGCAGTACTCGGGACAAAGCCGGCGGCAATCAGCCCCAGCATTTT.